This T cell receptor beta chain appears in the sequencing data of a study of cytomegalovirus exposure and HLA in healthy donors. There are 15 residues in the CDR3. V lost 8 bases to trimming and J lost 6 bases, with 19 bases between them. Germline CDR1 and CDR2: SGHAT and FQDESV (reference sequence). About this clone itself: Its antigen is unidentified.

Study-wide points: Under in vitro conditions, three CMV-associated chains were confirmed as specific for CMV antigens.

The PCR had 60 Vbeta and 13 Jbeta primers. Assay: immunoSEQ multiplex PCR; the TCRdb copy retains only in-frame clones and omits some. The data contain 180,000 or so clones, around 80% of them singletons. This chain links TRBV11-1 with TRBJ2-2; D might be TRBD2 (5 bases). The source is a woman aged 30 to 39 in good health and CMV-seronegative. Source material: PBMCs. CDR3 region: CASRGVRFTAGELFF. CDR3 sequence (DNA): TGTGCCAGCCGGGGAGTACGCTTCACCGCCGGGGAGCTGTTTTTT.